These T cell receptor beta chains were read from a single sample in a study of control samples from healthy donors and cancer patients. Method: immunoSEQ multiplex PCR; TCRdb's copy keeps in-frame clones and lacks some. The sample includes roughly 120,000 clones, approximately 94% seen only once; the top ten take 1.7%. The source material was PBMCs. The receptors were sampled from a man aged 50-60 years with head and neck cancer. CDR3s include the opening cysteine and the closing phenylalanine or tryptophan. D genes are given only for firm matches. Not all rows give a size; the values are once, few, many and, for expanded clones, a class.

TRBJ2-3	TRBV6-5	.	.	TGTGCCAGCAGTTTTTCGGGACGCAAGTATTTT	CASSFSGRKYF
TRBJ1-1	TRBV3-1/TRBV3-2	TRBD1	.	TGTGCCAGCAGCCAAGAAGGGACAGGGGGGTGGGCTGAAGCTTTCTTT	CASSQEGTGGWAEAFF
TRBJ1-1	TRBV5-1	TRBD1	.	TGCGCCAGCAGCTTACGACAGGGGGATCGAGTCACTGAAGCTTTCTTT	CASSLRQGDRVTEAFF
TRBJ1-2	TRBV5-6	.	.	TGTGCCAGCAAGGCGGGGGGGTATGGCTACACCTTC	CASKAGGYGYTF
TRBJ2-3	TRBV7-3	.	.	TGTGCCAGCAGCTTGGACACCCCCCGCGGTACGCAGTATTTT	CASSLDTPRGTQYF
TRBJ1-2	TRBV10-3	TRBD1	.	TGTGCCATCAGAGCCACAGGGGGGGACTATGGCTACACCTTC	CAIRATGGDYGYTF
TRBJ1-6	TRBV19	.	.	TGTGCCAGTAATCACCAAAGGAGCTCCTATAATTCACCCCTCCACTTT	CASNHQRSSYNSPLHF
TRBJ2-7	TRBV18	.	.	TGTGCCAGCTCACTCCTAGGAGGCGGAGACGAGCAGTACTTC	CASSLLGGGDEQYF
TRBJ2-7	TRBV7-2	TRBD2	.	TGTGCCAGCAGCCCTAAGCTCGGGGGGGGCTCCTACGAGCAGTACTTC	CASSPKLGGGSYEQYF
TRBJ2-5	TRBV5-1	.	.	TGCGCCAGCAGCTTGACGGGGATTAGAGAGACCCAGTACTTC	CASSLTGIRETQYF
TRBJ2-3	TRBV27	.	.	TGTGCCAGCAGTCCGCTTAGCTCCAGAGGGCCGGATACGCAGTATTTT	CASSPLSSRGPDTQYF
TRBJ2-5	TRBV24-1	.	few	TGTGCCACCAGCGAGAACGTGATAGAGACCCAGTACTTC	CATSENVIETQYF
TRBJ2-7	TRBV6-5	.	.	TGTGCCAGCAGTTACTCCCGGTCCTCCTACGAGCAGTACTTC	CASSYSRSSYEQYF
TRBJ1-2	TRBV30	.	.	TGTGCCTGGAGTATAGCTAACTATGGCTACACCTTC	CAWSIANYGYTF
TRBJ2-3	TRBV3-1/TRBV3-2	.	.	TGTGCCAGCAGCCATGATCAGGGACCTAGCACAGATACGCAGTATTTT	CASSHDQGPSTDTQYF
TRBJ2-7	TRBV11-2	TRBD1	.	TGTGCCAGCAGCTCCAAAGGGACAGGGGGCCCCTACGAGCAGTACTTC	CASSSKGTGGPYEQYF
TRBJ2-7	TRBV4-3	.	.	TGCGCCAGCAGCCAAGAGTTTGGGTTATCCTACGAGCAGTACTTC	CASSQEFGLSYEQYF
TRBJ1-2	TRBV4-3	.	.	TGCGCCAGCAGCCAAGATGGCTCGGGGTTGACCGAATATGGCTACACCTTC	CASSQDGSGLTEYGYTF
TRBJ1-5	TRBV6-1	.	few	TGTGCCAGCAGTGAATCCGGGGATCAGCCCCAGCATTTT	CASSESGDQPQHF
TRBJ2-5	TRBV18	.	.	TGTGCCAGCTCACCGGGCTCAGGACAGACCCAGTACTTC	CASSPGSGQTQYF
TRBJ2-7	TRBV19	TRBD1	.	TGTGCCAGTAGACGGACAGGGGGGTTTGAGCAGTACTTC	CASRRTGGFEQYF
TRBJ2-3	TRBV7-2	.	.	TGTGCCAGCAGCTTGGACAGCGGCACAGATACGCAGTATTTT	CASSLDSGTDTQYF
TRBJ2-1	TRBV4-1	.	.	TGCGCCAGCAGCCGACTTTGGGCTGGGTCCTACAATGAGCAGTTCTTC	CASSRLWAGSYNEQFF
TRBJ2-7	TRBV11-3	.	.	TGTGCCAGCAGCTTACAGTGGGGCGAGCAGTACTTC	CASSLQWGEQYF
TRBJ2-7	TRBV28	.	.	TGTGCCAGCAGCGTGGTGCAGAGTCGGGCCGAGCAGTACTTC	CASSVVQSRAEQYF
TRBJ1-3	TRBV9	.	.	TGTGCCAGCAGCGTGGGGCAGATCCGGAGCTCTGGAAACACCATATATTTT	CASSVGQIRSSGNTIYF
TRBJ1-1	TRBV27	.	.	TGTGCCAGCAGTCTCACAGGGATCACTGAAGCTTTCTTT	CASSLTGITEAFF
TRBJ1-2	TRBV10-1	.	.	TGCGCCAGCAGTGAGGATGGGTCGAGGGTCGATGGCTACACCTTC	CASSEDGSRVDGYTF
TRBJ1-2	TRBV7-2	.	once	TGTGCCAGCAGCTTATCGAGGCGGCCTGGGGGCTACACCTTC	CASSLSRRPGGYTF
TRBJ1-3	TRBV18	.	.	TGTGCCAGCTCACCACGCCCCCCTCCTGGAAACACCATATATTTT	CASSPRPPPGNTIYF
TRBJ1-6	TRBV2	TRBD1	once	TGTGCCAGCAGTGACAGGGGGTTGCGATCACCCCTCCACTTT	CASSDRGLRSPLHF
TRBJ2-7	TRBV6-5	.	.	TGTGCCAGCAGTTACTCCACTGGAAGCTCCTACGAGCAGTACTTC	CASSYSTGSSYEQYF
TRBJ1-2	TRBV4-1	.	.	TGCGCCAGCAGCCAAGATCTAGGGCTTTATGGCTACACCTTC	CASSQDLGLYGYTF
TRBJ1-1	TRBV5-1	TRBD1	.	TGCGCCAGCAGCGGGACAGGGGGCCTTACTGAAGCTTTCTTT	CASSGTGGLTEAFF
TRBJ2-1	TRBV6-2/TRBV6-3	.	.	TGTGCCAGCAGTCCGCCCGGGTCCTACAATGAGCAGTTCTTC	CASSPPGSYNEQFF
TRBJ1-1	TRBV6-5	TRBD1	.	TGTGCCAGCAGTTATACAGGGACAGTGAACACTGAAGCTTTCTTT	CASSYTGTVNTEAFF
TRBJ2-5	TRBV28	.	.	TGTGCCAGCAGCCTTAAGGTTCCAGAGACCCAGTACTTC	CASSLKVPETQYF
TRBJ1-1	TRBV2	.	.	TGTGCCAGCAATATTCCTCAGGGACGGATGAACACTGAAGCTTTCTTT	CASNIPQGRMNTEAFF
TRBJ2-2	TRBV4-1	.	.	TGCGCCAGCAGCCAAAAGGGGAGTGCGAACACCGGGGAGCTGTTTTTT	CASSQKGSANTGELFF
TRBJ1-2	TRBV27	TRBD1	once	TGTGCCAGCAGTTTATCCCTAAATAGGGGGCTCGGTGGCTACACCTTC	CASSLSLNRGLGGYTF
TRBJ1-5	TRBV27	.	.	TGTGCCAGCAGTTTATCTTGGTCGGGGGGAGATCAGCCCCAGCATTTT	CASSLSWSGGDQPQHF
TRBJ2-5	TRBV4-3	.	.	TGCGCCAGCAGCCAAGATTTGGGCAGGGAGACCCAGTACTTC	CASSQDLGRETQYF
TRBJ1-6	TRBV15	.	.	TGTGCCACCAGCAGAGGGAACTATAATTCACCCCTCCACTTT	CATSRGNYNSPLHF
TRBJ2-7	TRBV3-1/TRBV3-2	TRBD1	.	TGTGCCAGCCGAGCCCAGGGGGCTGGGGGCGAGCAGTACTTC	CASRAQGAGGEQYF
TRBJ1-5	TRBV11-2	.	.	TGTGCCAGCAGCTTAGGGGGGTTGCTTAATCAGCCCCAGCATTTT	CASSLGGLLNQPQHF
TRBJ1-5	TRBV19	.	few	TGTGCCAGTAGTATAGATCGGGTCTCGGCCCAGCATTTT	CASSIDRVSAQHF
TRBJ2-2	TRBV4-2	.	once	TGTGCCAGCAGCCGGACGGTCAACACCGGGGAGCTGTTTTTT	CASSRTVNTGELFF
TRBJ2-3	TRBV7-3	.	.	TGTGCCAGCAGCTTAACAGGAGTTTCGGATACGCAGTATTTT	CASSLTGVSDTQYF
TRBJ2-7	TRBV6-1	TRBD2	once	TGTGCCAGCAGTGAAGAGGCGGGGGGACCCTACGAGCAGTACTTC	CASSEEAGGPYEQYF
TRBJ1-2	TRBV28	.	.	TGTGCCAGCAGTTTAGGAGGCCGGGGCTACACCTTC	CASSLGGRGYTF
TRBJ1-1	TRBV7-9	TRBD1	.	TGTGCCAGCAGCTTGAACAGGGGCACTGAAGCTTTCTTT	CASSLNRGTEAFF
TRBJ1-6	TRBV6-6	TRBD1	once	TGTGCCAGCAGCCCTTTGACAGGGGGAAATTCACCCCTCCACTTT	CASSPLTGGNSPLHF
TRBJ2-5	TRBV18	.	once	TGTGCCAGCTCACCAGGGCAGGGAGAGACCCAGTACTTC	CASSPGQGETQYF
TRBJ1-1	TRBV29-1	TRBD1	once	TGCAGCGTTGAACAGGGGGCTGGCACTGAAGCTTTCTTT	CSVEQGAGTEAFF
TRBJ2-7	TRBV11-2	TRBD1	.	TGTGCCAGCAGCTTAGTGGGACAGGCCATGATTGAGCAGTACTTC	CASSLVGQAMIEQYF
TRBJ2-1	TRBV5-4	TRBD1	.	TGTGCCAGCAGCTTGGGACAGGGTCGGAATGAGCAGTTCTTC	CASSLGQGRNEQFF
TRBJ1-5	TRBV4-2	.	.	TGTGCCAGCAGCCAAAACAGGGTTTCAGGCAATCAGCCCCAGCATTTT	CASSQNRVSGNQPQHF
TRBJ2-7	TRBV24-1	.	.	TGTGCCACCAGTGAATTTACAGTATATTTCTCCTACGAGCAGTACTTC	CATSEFTVYFSYEQYF
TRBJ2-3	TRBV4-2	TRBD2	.	TGTGCCAGCAGCCAAGATCTTGCGGGGGGCCCAGATACGCAGTATTTT	CASSQDLAGGPDTQYF